This passage covers 8 T cell receptor beta chains from one sample sequenced in a study of blood T cell repertoires in COVID-19 (dated by TCRdb to 2018 to 2020). The library was obtained by the immunoSEQ multiplex PCR assay. As stored in TCRdb, this immuneACCESS dataset retains in-frame rearrangements with V and J assigned. A fraction of the clones does not appear; measured against another copy, unresolved V genes explain less than half of the discrepancy, and the remainder lacks a known reason. Present in this sample are about 310,000 clones, roughly 84% of which were seen just once. The ten largest clones represent 1% of the sample. Sequenced sample: peripheral blood. These receptors were taken from a man aged 45 to 65 with active or convalescent COVID-19.

J is TRBJ2-3 and V is TRBV28; TRBD2 agrees at 13 bases. CDR1 is MDHEN, CDR2 SYDVKM, per germline. V lost 6 bases to trimming and J lost 1 base; unmatched junction nucleotides: 16. This CDR3 has 20 residues. The CDR3 DNA sequence: TGTGCCAGCAGCCCCGCCCTAGGACTAGCGGGAGAAGGGGGCACAGATACGCAGTATTTT. Its translation is CASSPALGLAGEGGTDTQYF.

This clone occurred once. The chain uses TRBV30 and TRBJ1-5; D not resolved. V was cut by 1 base and J by 7 bases, with 11 bases left in between. There are 13 residues in the CDR3. CDR1 and CDR2 from the germline V gene are GTSNPN and SVGIG (reference sequence). The CDR3 sequence is CAWSAMTGQPQHF. The CDR3 region has the DNA TGTGCCTGGAGTGCAATGACGGGGCAGCCCCAGCATTTT.

This clone was recorded once. V and J are TRBV28 and TRBJ2-7; perhaps TRBD1 as D (6 bases). Germline CDR1 reads MDHEN; CDR2 reads SYDVKM. V was clipped by 7 bases and J by 0 bases, with 13 bases between them. The CDR3 spans 14 residues. The CDR3 reads CASTAPGHSYEQYF. The DNA for the CDR3 is TGTGCCAGCACCGCCCCGGGACACTCCTACGAGCAGTACTTC.

The gene calls are TRBV5-1 and TRBJ2-3, with unresolved D. This CDR3 contains 18 residues. With 0 bases removed from V and 1 base from J, the gap between germline ends came to 18 bases. Germline V gene data show CDR1 as SGHRS and CDR2 as YFSETQ. In DNA form, the CDR3 reads TGCGCCAGCAGCTTGGCGCTGGCTTTTTCAGTTGGCACAGATACGCAGTATTTT. Its translation is CASSLALAFSVGTDTQYF.

The V gene is TRBV9, the J gene TRBJ2-7; 9 nucleotides match TRBD2. With 4 bases clipped from V and 2 bases from J, the junction kept 7 bases outside the gene matches. This CDR3 spans 15 amino acids. The germline V gene encodes CDR1 SGDLS and CDR2 YYNGEE. As DNA, the CDR3 is TGTGCCAGCAGCTTACATAGCGGGAGCACCTACGAGCAGTACTTC. This translates into CASSLHSGSTYEQYF.

V is TRBV2 and J is TRBJ2-5, with D possibly matching TRBD1 (6 bases). Germline V CDR1 and CDR2: SNHLY, FYNNEI. V was trimmed by 3 bases and J by 6 bases, leaving 11 bases between them. The CDR3 length is 13 residues. CDR3 nucleotide sequence: TGTGCCAGCAGTGACACAGGGCGGCAGACCCAGTACTTC. This encodes CASSDTGRQTQYF.

The chain joins TRBV5-4 to TRBJ2-3, with TRBD2 identical over 7 bases. Germline V gives CDR1 SGHNT, CDR2 YYREEE (reference sequence). The V and J ends lost 2 bases and 4 bases, in that order; junction bases with no gene match: 7. The CDR3 runs to 15 residues. Here the CDR3 reads CASSFTKREADTQYF. CDR3 nucleotide sequence: TGTGCCAGCAGCTTCACTAAGCGGGAAGCAGATACGCAGTATTTT.

This sequence joins TRBV19 and TRBJ1-2, with 10 positions matching TRBD1. The CDR3 spans 15 residues. Germline trimming cut 3 bases from V and 3 bases from J; bases unmatched to any gene: 4. The V gene's germline CDR1 is LNHDA and CDR2 SQIVND (reference sequence). The CDR3 DNA sequence: TGTGCCAGTAGTATCGGGACAGGGGCTGACTATGGCTACACCTTC. Protein product: CASSIGTGADYGYTF.